This T cell receptor beta chain was profiled in a study of T cells in Graves' hyperthyroidism and ophthalmopathy. Study-level information: Blood from the periphery was taken at initial diagnosis, before any treatment.

Researchers took RNA transcripts and amplified the TCR beta CDR3 regions from them. Using the HTBI primer set, a first-round RT-PCR was run on the TCR CDR3. TCRdb re-called the multiplex PCR reads through MiXCR, storing one row per CDR3 protein. The table includes roughly 400,000 distinct CDR3 sequences, about 15% detected once. V dropped 4 bases and J dropped 2; count of bases not matched to a gene: 9. Germline assignment: CDR1 ENHRY and CDR2 SYGVKD. The CDR3 has 16 residues. Sequencing used blood. The chain has TRBV10-3 and TRBJ2-3; 7 nucleotides align to TRBD1. This receptor was taken from a woman under 30 with Graves' hyperthyroidism that later progressed to Graves' ophthalmopathy. The CDR3 loop reads CAISASTGRITDTQYF. The CDR3 coding sequence is TGTGCCATCAGTGCCTCGACAGGGAGAATCACAGATACGCAGTATTTT.